Following are 26 T cell receptor beta chains from one sample sequenced in a study of neurological immune-mediated disorders. Using its own MiXCR run on the 5' RACE reads, TCRdb lists one record per CDR3 protein. The table has 55,000 to 80,000 distinct CDR3 sequences, roughly 13% seen once; the top ten hold approximately 4.2%. The time point is: longitudinal time-point 1 (baseline). Sequencing was performed on PBMCs. Receptor source: a female donor with HTLV-1-associated myelopathy (HAM/TSP).

This clonotype has ten or more counts. This rearrangement joins TRBV7-2 to TRBJ2-1; D remains unclear. CDR3 size: 16 residues. In germline, CDR1 is SGHTA, CDR2 FQGNSA. V shed 5 bases and J shed 6 bases, with 20 bases lying between them. CDR3 bases: TGTGCCAGCAGCCCCCGGACGGCGACCCCTTCCAATGAGCAGTTCTTC. Amino acids: CASSPRTATPSNEQFF.

This clonotype has at least ten counts. The V gene is TRBV5-1, the J gene TRBJ1-2; no clear D. CDR1 and CDR2 from the germline V gene are SGHRS and YFSETQ. The CDR3 runs to 12 residues. Trimming cost V 0 bases and J 8 bases, with 8 bases left between them. The CDR3 DNA sequence: TGCGCCAGCAGCTTGGGTCCGGAGGGCTACACCTTC. It encodes CASSLGPEGYTF.

This chain uses TRBV20-1 with TRBJ1-2, with D possibly being TRBD1 (6 bases). Trimming stripped 3 bases from V and 8 bases from J, with 22 bases between. Germline CDR1 DFQATT, CDR2 SNEGSKA (reference sequence). CDR3 length: 15 amino acids. Written as DNA, the CDR3 is TGCAGTGCTAGTCTTGACAGGCTCGGCCTCGAAGGCTACACCTTC. As protein: CSASLDRLGLEGYTF.

This clonotype showed up many times. This rearrangement joins TRBV7-8 to TRBJ2-7, with D possibly matching TRBD2 (5 bases). Trimming removed 5 bases at V and 4 bases at J, with 9 bases between. Germline assignment: CDR1 SGHVS and CDR2 FQNEAQ. CDR3 length equals 12 residues. CDR3 loop: CASSQDSYEQYF. The CDR3 DNA reads as TGTGCCAGCAGCCAGGACTCTTACGAGCAGTACTTC.

This clonotype was observed at least ten times. The DNA of the CDR3 is TGTGCCAGCAGCTCTTGGACTAGCGGGGTCACAGATACGCAGTATTTT. Its protein is CASSSWTSGVTDTQYF. The V call is TRBV11-2, the J call TRBJ2-3, with 12 positions matching TRBD2. In germline, CDR1 is SGHAT, CDR2 FQNNGV. CDR3 size: 16 residues. The ends lost 4 bases at V and 2 bases at J; junction bases unmatched: 4.

The chain employs TRBV3-1 and TRBJ2-7; no definite D call. This CDR3 spans 17 amino acids. The germline V gene has CDR1 LGHDT and CDR2 YNNKEL (reference sequence). Between the trimmed V and J ends, which lost 1 base and 1 base, there was a span of 17 bases. Here the CDR3 DNA reads TGTGCCAGCAGCCAAGTGCCCCCGCTCGCGGATTCCTACGAGCAGTACTTC. Its protein product is CASSQVPPLADSYEQYF.

This clonotype was counted ten times or more. The chain has TRBV12-3 or TRBV12-4 and TRBJ1-5; no reliable D call. Trimming cost V 4 bases and J 0 bases, with 16 bases left between them. The CDR3 covers 17 residues. The CDR3: CASSWSRGSVSNQPQHF. CDR3 bases: TGTGCCAGCAGTTGGTCCAGAGGGTCGGTTAGCAATCAGCCCCAGCATTTT.

This clonotype was seen repeatedly, ten times or more. The chain uses TRBV29-1 and TRBJ2-2; D may be TRBD2 (5 bases). The length of the CDR3 is 14 residues. The V and J ends lost 3 bases and 6 bases respectively, with 14 bases between them. Per the germline V gene, CDR1 is SQVTM and CDR2 is ANQGSEA. The CDR3 sequence: CSVEIAGRAGELFF. CDR3 nucleotide sequence: TGCAGCGTTGAGATCGCGGGTCGCGCCGGGGAGCTGTTTTTT.

This clonotype was seen many times. The genes are TRBV10-3 and TRBJ2-7; possibly TRBD1 or TRBD2 for D (6 bases each). The germline gives CDR1 ENHRY, CDR2 SYGVKD. There are 13 residues in the CDR3. Trimming stripped 6 bases from V and 7 bases from J, with 16 bases between. Here the CDR3 reads CAIRGGGPGEQYF. The CDR3 bases are TGTGCCATCAGAGGAGGGGGGCCCGGGGAGCAGTACTTC.

The V and J genes are TRBV11-2 and TRBJ2-1; D is ambiguous. V was cut by 5 bases and J by 7 bases, with 15 bases left in between. This CDR3 has 14 residues. Germline CDR1 and CDR2: SGHAT and FQNNGV. The DNA for the CDR3 is TGTGCCAGCAGCCAACGACCCAGTAGTAATGAGCAGTTCTTC. Translating gives CASSQRPSSNEQFF.

V and J are TRBV14 and TRBJ1-1, with D possibly being TRBD1 (6 bases). CDR1 is SGHDN and CDR2 is FVKESK in the germline V gene. This CDR3 region has 16 residues. Trimming cost V 2 bases and J 1 base, with 14 bases left between them. DNA for the CDR3: TGTGCCAGCAGCCAAATTTCTAACAGGGAGAACACTGAAGCTTTCTTT. Translation gives CASSQISNRENTEAFF.

V and J are TRBV3-1 and TRBJ1-2; a weak D match, TRBD1 (6 bases). Trimming removed 7 bases at V and 12 bases at J, with 24 bases between. The CDR3 length is 14 residues. Germline V CDR1 and CDR2: LGHDT, YNNKEL (reference sequence). CDR3 bases: TGTGCCAGCACCACTGGGGGGGGGCAATATGTCCACACCTTC. As protein: CASTTGGGQYVHTF. Full variable domain (remainder filled in from reference TRBV3-1 and TRBJ1-2): DTAVSQTPKYLVTQMGNDKSIKCEQNLGHDTMYWYKQDSKKFLKIMFSYNNKELIINETVPNRFSPKSPDKAHLNLHINSLELGDSAVYFCASTTGGGQYVHTFGSGTRLTVV.

This clonotype has a handful of counts. The CDR3 bases are TGTGCCAGCACCTCCTTGGGGGCCGGGGAGCTGTTTTTT. Amino acid sequence: CASTSLGAGELFF. The chain recombines TRBV12-3 or TRBV12-4 with TRBJ2-2, with D perhaps matching TRBD1 or TRBD2 (5 bases each). The CDR3 contains 13 residues. Trimming took 7 bases from V and 6 from J, leaving 12 bases between them.

This clonotype was detected many times. The CDR3 is CASSVAGDYEQYF. The CDR3 DNA follows: TGTGCCAGCAGTGTAGCGGGGGATTACGAGCAGTACTTC. The V and J genes are TRBV25-1 and TRBJ2-7; 9 bases are shared with TRBD2. J was trimmed by 4 bases and V by 4 bases; bases with no gene match: 2. Germline V gene lookup returns CDR1 MGHDK and CDR2 SYGVNS. The CDR3 contains 13 residues.

This clonotype was observed at least ten times. The chain has TRBV20-1 and TRBJ1-2; D gene unclear. This CDR3 has 14 residues. The V gene lost 0 bases and the J gene lost 7 bases, with 15 bases spanning the gap. Germline CDR1 reads DFQATT; CDR2 reads SNEGSKA (reference sequence). The CDR3 DNA sequence: TGCAGTGCTAGAGATTGGTGGCAGGCCTTTGGCTACACCTTC. It yields the protein CSARDWWQAFGYTF.

This clonotype was found many times. This chain uses TRBV11-2 with TRBJ2-1, with no clear D. Germline loops: CDR1 SGHAT, CDR2 FQNNGV. V lost 5 bases to trimming and J lost 8 bases, with 13 bases between them. The CDR3 runs to 13 residues. The CDR3, as DNA: TGTGCCAGCAGCCCTGATCCCAAGGATGAGCAGTTCTTC. Its translation: CASSPDPKDEQFF. Full variable domain (outside the CDR3, taken from reference TRBV11-2 and TRBJ2-1): EAGVAQSPRYKIIEKRQSVAFWCNPISGHATLYWYQQILGQGPKLLIQFQNNGVVDDSQLPKDRFSAERLKGVDSTLKIQPAKLEDSAVYLCASSPDPKDEQFFGPGTRLTVL.

This clonotype was found many times. The V call is TRBV20-1, the J call TRBJ2-3; no reliable D call. This CDR3 has 11 amino acids. V gave up 5 bases and J gave up 8 bases, with 11 bases separating them. The germline V gene has CDR1 DFQATT and CDR2 SNEGSKA (reference sequence). The DNA of the CDR3 is TGCAGTGCTTATAAGGACCGTACGCAGTATTTT. Translated: CSAYKDRTQYF.

This clonotype was detected ten times or more. V usage is TRBV20-1 and J usage is TRBJ1-5, with 7 bases identical to TRBD1. The ends lost 8 bases at V and 4 bases at J; junction bases unmatched: 5. The CDR3 extends over 12 amino acids. Germline CDR1 and CDR2: DFQATT and SNEGSKA (reference sequence). CDR3 loop: CSTKQGNQPQHF. The CDR3 DNA reads as TGCAGTACAAAACAGGGGAATCAGCCCCAGCATTTT.

This clonotype was seen many times. The chain has TRBV6-5 and TRBJ1-3, with 7 bases that match TRBD1. The J segment lost 3 bases and the V segment lost 4 bases, leaving 6 bases of the junction unmatched. The germline V gene has CDR1 MNHEY and CDR2 SVGAGI. The CDR3 runs 15 residues. As DNA, the CDR3 is TGTGCCAGCAGTTCCCCAGGGGGGATTGGAAACACCATATATTTT. Translating it yields CASSSPGGIGNTIYF.

This clonotype appeared many times. The rearrangement joins TRBV6-4 to TRBJ2-1; 9 bases match TRBD1. The CDR3 covers 15 residues. The germline gives CDR1 MRHNA, CDR2 SNTAGT. With V trimmed by 6 bases and J by 5 bases, 8 bases remained unmatched. The CDR3 is CASRLGQGVNNEQFF. CDR3 sequence (DNA): TGTGCCAGCAGACTGGGACAGGGAGTTAACAATGAGCAGTTCTTC.

This clonotype was seen repeatedly, ten times or more. The chain is built from TRBV7-2 and TRBJ2-7, with TRBD2 as a possible D gene (6 bases). The CDR3 totals 13 residues. Deletions cut 6 bases from V and 2 bases from J, with 11 bases between. The germline CDR1 and CDR2 sequences are SGHTA and FQGNSA. The CDR3 spells CASRFGGTYEQYF. CDR3 bases: TGTGCCAGCAGATTTGGAGGGACCTACGAGCAGTACTTC.

The chain recombines TRBV27 with TRBJ2-7, with 7 positions matching TRBD1. V was pared by 6 bases and J by 4 bases, with 6 bases of the junction left unmatched. In germline, CDR1 is MNHEY, CDR2 SMNVEV (reference sequence). CDR3 size: 13 residues. The CDR3: CASRLGGGYEQYF. The CDR3 coding sequence is TGTGCCAGCAGACTAGGGGGCGGTTACGAGCAGTACTTC.

This clonotype occurred many times. The genes are TRBV6-5 and TRBJ2-7, with D maybe TRBD1 (6 bases). Trimming removed 7 bases from V and 1 base from J, with 14 bases in between. The CDR3 is 14 residues long. The germline gives CDR1 MNHEY, CDR2 SVGAGI. The CDR3, as DNA: TGTGCCAGCACCCAGACAAGGGGGTCCTACGAGCAGTACTTC. Residues: CASTQTRGSYEQYF.

In its sample, this clonotype was seen many times. A read error may be the cause here, since a much bigger clone is one base away. Here the CDR3 reads CASSISYEQYF. The CDR3, as DNA: TGTGCCAGCAGCATCTCCTACGAGCAGTACTTC. The chain carries TRBV7-2 and TRBJ2-7; D is unclear. V gave up 5 bases and J gave up 0 bases, with 2 bases separating them. Germline CDR1 SGHTA, CDR2 FQGNSA. This CDR3 is built from 11 residues.

This clonotype was seen only once. The J gene is TRBJ1-1, the V gene TRBV27; tentatively, D is TRBD1 (5 bases). The CDR3 contains 14 residues. V was pared by 1 base and J by 2 bases, with 8 bases between. Looked up from germline, CDR1 is MNHEY and CDR2 is SMNVEV (reference sequence). The CDR3 coding sequence is TGTGCCAGCAGTTTATTTCAGGGAAACACTGAAGCTTTCTTT. Amino acid sequence: CASSLFQGNTEAFF.

This clonotype occurred many times. The chain employs TRBV5-1 and TRBJ1-2; TRBD1 agrees at 9 bases. This CDR3 is 15 amino acids long. Germline loops: CDR1 SGHRS, CDR2 YFSETQ. V shed 0 bases, J shed 7 bases, and the junction held 7 bases outside the gene matches. CDR3 bases: TGCGCCAGCAGCTTGGCTTCGAGGACAGGGGTTGGCTACACCTTC. This codes for CASSLASRTGVGYTF. The full variable domain, its missing parts supplied by reference TRBV5-1 and TRBJ1-2, is KAGVTQTPRYLIKTRGQQVTLSCSPISGHRSVSWYQQTPGQGLQFLFEYFSETQRNKGNFPGRFSGRQFSNSRSEMNVSTLELGDSALYLCASSLASRTGVGYTFGSGTRLTVV.